The entry that follows covers one T cell receptor beta chain sequence. CDR1 is SGHRS and CDR2 is YFSETQ in the germline V gene. The V end lost 3 bases, the J end lost 3 bases, and 13 bases lay between the germline ends. The CDR3 loop spans 14 amino acids. The data originate from a study of blood T cell repertoires in COVID-19. Overall study context: Material from acute and convalescent COVID-19 was sourced from the United States, Italy and Spain. T cells, B-cell-depleted T cells, or PBMCs provided the cDNA or gDNA that served as material.

Libraries were prepared by immunoSEQ multiplex PCR; TCRdb keeps only in-frame clonotypes and omits some of them. The table includes under 200,000 clones, around two thirds detected once. The sequencing sample was made of peripheral blood. The receptor's source is a woman older than 75 with acute or convalescent COVID-19. The rearrangement links TRBV5-1 to TRBJ2-7, with D perhaps TRBD1 (5 bases). CDR3 coding DNA: TGCGCCAGCAGCTCCCAGGGAAACGTCTACGAGCAGTACTTC. This translates into CASSSQGNVYEQYF.